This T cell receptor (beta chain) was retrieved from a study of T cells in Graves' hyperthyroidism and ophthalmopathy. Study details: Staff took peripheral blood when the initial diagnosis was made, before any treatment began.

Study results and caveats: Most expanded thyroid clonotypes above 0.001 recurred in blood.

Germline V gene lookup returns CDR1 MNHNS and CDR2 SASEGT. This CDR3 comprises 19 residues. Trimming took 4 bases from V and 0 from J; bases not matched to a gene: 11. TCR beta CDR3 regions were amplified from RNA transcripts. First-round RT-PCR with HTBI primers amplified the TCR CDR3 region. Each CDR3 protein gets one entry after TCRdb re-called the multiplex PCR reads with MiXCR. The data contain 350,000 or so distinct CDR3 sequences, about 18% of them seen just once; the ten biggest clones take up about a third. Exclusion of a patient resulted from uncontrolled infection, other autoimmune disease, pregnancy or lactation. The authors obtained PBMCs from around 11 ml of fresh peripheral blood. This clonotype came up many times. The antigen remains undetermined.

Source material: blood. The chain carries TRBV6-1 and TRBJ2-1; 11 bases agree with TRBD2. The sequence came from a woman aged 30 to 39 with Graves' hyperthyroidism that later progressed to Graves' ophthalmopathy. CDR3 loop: CASSVFASGGIRSYNEQFF. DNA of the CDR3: TGTGCCAGCAGTGTTTTCGCTAGCGGGGGGATACGCTCCTACAATGAGCAGTTCTTC.